This entry lists 21 T cell receptor beta chains sequenced from one sample in a study of cytomegalovirus exposure and HLA in healthy donors. The PCR ran on 60 Vbeta and 13 Jbeta primers. Only in-frame clones appear in the TCRdb table, and some are missing; sequencing was by immunoSEQ multiplex PCR. Listed are roughly 110,000 clones; 6.8% falls within the top ten. Input material: PBMCs. These receptors originate from a man aged 40-55 years in good health and CMV-seropositive.

This chain uses TRBV7-3 with TRBJ2-2; tentatively, D is TRBD2 (7 bases). The CDR3 consists of 17 residues. The germline V and J ends were trimmed by 3 bases and 1 base, with 15 bases remaining between them. CDR1 and CDR2 from the germline V gene are SGHTA and FQGTGA. The CDR3 DNA sequence: TGTGCCAGCAGCTTGAGGGGGGGAAATAGGAACACCGGGGAGCTGTTTTTT. It yields the protein CASSLRGGNRNTGELFF.

This chain links TRBV10-3 with TRBJ2-1; 8 bases line up with TRBD2. V lost 10 bases to trimming and J lost 4 bases; unmatched junction nucleotides: 6. There are 13 residues in the CDR3. Germline V gene data show CDR1 as ENHRY and CDR2 as SYGVKD. The CDR3: CATRSGSYNEQFF. CDR3 DNA: TGTGCCACCCGCAGCGGGAGTTACAATGAGCAGTTCTTC.

The V and J genes are TRBV6-5 and TRBJ2-5, with D tentatively TRBD2 (6 bases). The CDR3 is 15 amino acids. Trimming pared 2 bases from V and 4 bases from J, leaving 14 bases between. Germline V gene data show CDR1 as MNHEY and CDR2 as SVGAGI. The CDR3 coding sequence is TGTGCCAGCAGTTACGACGGGAGACGGGGAGAGACCCAGTACTTC. This encodes CASSYDGRRGETQYF.

This sequence joins TRBV18 and TRBJ2-7; 11 bases map to TRBD2. J was trimmed by 0 bases and V by 6 bases; bases with no gene match: 4. Germline-derived CDR1 and CDR2 are KGHSH and LQKENI. This CDR3 is built from 15 residues. The CDR3 DNA reads as TGTGCCAGCTCGCCGGGACTAGCGGACTCCTACGAGCAGTACTTC. This translates into CASSPGLADSYEQYF.

The chain couples TRBV5-1 to TRBJ2-2, with D possibly being TRBD2 (5 bases). The CDR3 runs 14 residues. V dropped 0 bases and J dropped 5 bases, with 8 bases sitting between them. Germline lookup yields CDR1 SGHRS and CDR2 YFSETQ. CDR3 residues: CASSLAEGTGELFF. The CDR3 DNA sequence: TGCGCCAGCAGCTTGGCCGAGGGAACCGGGGAGCTGTTTTTT. The complete variable domain, with remaining parts taken from reference TRBV5-1 and TRBJ2-2, reads KAGVTQTPRYLIKTRGQQVTLSCSPISGHRSVSWYQQTPGQGLQFLFEYFSETQRNKGNFPGRFSGRQFSNSRSEMNVSTLELGDSALYLCASSLAEGTGELFFGEGSRLTVL.

Worth noting for this clone: The junction shows a germline mismatch at one end, possibly a read error. As DNA, the CDR3 is TGTGCCAGCAACTTGGGCGGCGGGAGACCCACCGGGGAGCTGTTTTTT. It specifies CASNLGGGRPTGELFF. The chain carries TRBV5-4 and TRBJ2-2, with 7 bases fitting TRBD2. Germline loops: CDR1 SGHNT, CDR2 YYREEE (reference sequence). This CDR3 has 16 residues. The whole variable domain, remainder taken from reference TRBV5-4 and TRBJ2-2, is ETGVTQSPTHLIKTRGQQVTLRCSSQSGHNTVSWYQQALGQGPQFIFQYYREEENGRGNFPPRFSGLQFPNYSSELNVNALELDDSALYLCASNLGGGRPTGELFFGEGSRLTVL.

Regarding this clone: Germline and junction disagree at one end, which may indicate a read error. CDR3 nucleotides: TGCACCAGCAGCTTGTTGGGAGGGGGAGTGTATGAGCAGTTCTTC. Translating gives CTSSLLGGGVYEQFF. This chain uses TRBV5-1 with TRBJ2-1, with a tentative D call TRBD2 (7 bases). Germline lookup yields CDR1 SGHRS and CDR2 YFSETQ. The CDR3 extends over 15 amino acids.

This chain joins TRBV7-9 and TRBJ2-1; TRBD1 matches 8 bases. J was trimmed by 7 bases and V by 2 bases; bases with no gene match: 7. CDR1 is SEHNR, CDR2 FQNEAQ, per germline (reference sequence). The CDR3 is 15 residues long. Here the CDR3 DNA reads TGTGCCAGCAGCTTAACGCCGACAGGGGATAATGAGCAGTTCTTC. This translates into CASSLTPTGDNEQFF.

The chain employs TRBV5-1 and TRBJ2-5, with a possible D match to TRBD1 (6 bases). There are 15 residues in the CDR3. Trimming stripped 0 bases from V and 5 bases from J, with 14 bases between. Germline V gene lookup returns CDR1 SGHRS and CDR2 YFSETQ. The CDR3 bases are TGCGCCAGCAGCTTGGGCACAGGGTGGAGGGAGACCCAGTACTTC. It translates to CASSLGTGWRETQYF.

The chain uses TRBV7-9 and TRBJ2-1, with 8 bases fitting TRBD2. Germline V gene data show CDR1 as SEHNR and CDR2 as FQNEAQ (reference sequence). The CDR3 runs to 16 residues. The V and J ends lost 5 bases and 1 base, in that order; junction bases with no gene match: 7. CDR3 coding DNA: TGTGCCAGCAGCGATTCTCCGGGAGGGTCCTACAATGAGCAGTTCTTC. Translated, it gives CASSDSPGGSYNEQFF.

Remarks on this clone: The junction departs from the called germline gene at one end, perhaps through a read error. This chain links TRBV13 with TRBJ1-1; 8 bases map to TRBD1. Germline CDR1 PRHDT, CDR2 FYEKMQ (reference sequence). The length of the CDR3 is 15 residues. CDR3: CASSLGDRLNTEAFF. In DNA, the CDR3 is TGTGCCAGCAGCCTAGGGGACAGGCTGAACACTGAAGCTTTCTTT.

The J gene is TRBJ2-4, the V gene TRBV9, with 7 bases lining up with TRBD1. Per the germline V gene, CDR1 is SGDLS and CDR2 is YYNGEE. This CDR3 is 15 amino acids long. V shed 4 bases and J 1 base; nucleotides not matched to a gene: 5. The CDR3 bases are TGTGCCAGCAGCCCCGAGGGACAGGCCAAAAACATTCAGTACTTC. Its translation: CASSPEGQAKNIQYF. The whole variable domain, filled in from reference TRBV9 and TRBJ2-4, reads DSGVTQTPKHLITATGQRVTLRCSPRSGDLSVYWYQQSLDQGLQFLIQYYNGEERAKGNILERFSAQQFPDLHSELNLSSLELGDSALYFCASSPEGQAKNIQYFGAGTRLSVL.

V gene TRBV11-2 combines with J gene TRBJ2-5; TRBD1 might be the D (5 bases). The CDR3 sequence is 15 residues long. The V gene lost 2 bases and the J gene lost 2 bases, with 12 bases spanning the gap. Germline assignment: CDR1 SGHAT and CDR2 FQNNGV. CDR3 DNA: TGTGCCAGCAGCTTAAAGGCGCAGGGACAAGAGACCCAGTACTTC. Translation: CASSLKAQGQETQYF.

The genes are TRBV11-2 and TRBJ2-5; TRBD2 agrees at 7 bases. Germline V CDR1 and CDR2: SGHAT, FQNNGV. This CDR3 spans 15 amino acids. With 5 bases clipped from V and 1 base from J, the junction kept 7 bases outside the gene matches. In DNA, the CDR3 is TGTGCCAGCAGCGGGGGGGATTGGGCCCAAGAGACCCAGTACTTC. This codes for CASSGGDWAQETQYF.

This chain uses TRBV28 with TRBJ2-5; 11 bases map to TRBD2. Germline V CDR1 and CDR2: MDHEN, SYDVKM. V dropped 5 bases and J dropped 1; count of bases not matched to a gene: 6. This CDR3 has 16 residues. This chain's CDR3 is CASSPLAGEGQETQYF. The CDR3 DNA reads as TGTGCCAGCAGTCCACTAGCGGGAGAGGGCCAAGAGACCCAGTACTTC.

The chain employs TRBV19 and TRBJ2-2; a weak D match, TRBD2 (6 bases). Germline lookup yields CDR1 LNHDA and CDR2 SQIVND (reference sequence). Trimming stripped 3 bases from V and 5 bases from J, with 13 bases between. The CDR3 extends over 15 amino acids. The CDR3 loop reads CASSMGTSATGELFF. CDR3 nucleotides: TGTGCCAGTAGTATGGGGACTTCCGCAACCGGGGAGCTGTTTTTT.

J is TRBJ2-7 and V is TRBV4-2, with 8 bases lining up with TRBD1. Unmatched junction bases numbered 8, after V lost 0 bases and J lost 7 bases. The CDR3 consists of 15 residues. Germline CDR1 reads LGHNA; CDR2 reads YNFKEQ. In DNA form, the CDR3 reads TGTGCCAGCAGCCAAGACAGGACAGGGATAAGAGAGCAGTACTTC. Translating it yields CASSQDRTGIREQYF.

The chain combines TRBV19 with TRBJ2-1; tentatively, D is TRBD1 (6 bases). V lost 6 bases to trimming and J lost 2 bases, with 14 bases between them. CDR1 is LNHDA, CDR2 SQIVND, per germline (reference sequence). The CDR3 runs to 15 residues. The chain's CDR3 is CASRLDRSPYNEQFF. CDR3 sequence (DNA): TGTGCCAGTAGACTCGACAGGAGTCCCTACAATGAGCAGTTCTTC.

The chain uses TRBV12-5 and TRBJ2-3, with D possibly matching TRBD2 (6 bases). Trimming took 5 bases from V and 4 from J, leaving 10 bases between them. This CDR3 contains 13 residues. In germline, CDR1 is LGHNT, CDR2 FRNRAP. The CDR3 region is CASGGGFPDTQYF. CDR3 bases: TGTGCTAGTGGTGGGGGGTTCCCAGATACGCAGTATTTT.

The V and J genes are TRBV7-9 and TRBJ2-5, with TRBD1 matching over 8 bases. CDR1 SEHNR and CDR2 FQNEAQ come from the germline V gene (reference sequence). The CDR3 extends over 14 amino acids. V was clipped by 5 bases and J by 2 bases; unmatched bases: 4. CDR3 in amino acids: CASSGDRRQETQYF. The CDR3 coding sequence is TGTGCCAGCAGCGGGGACAGGAGACAAGAGACCCAGTACTTC.

The rearrangement joins TRBV5-1 to TRBJ2-1; the D gene is possibly TRBD2 (7 bases). The germline gives CDR1 SGHRS, CDR2 YFSETQ. CDR3 length: 13 amino acids. With 4 bases removed from V and 13 bases from J, the gap between germline ends came to 18 bases. CDR3 DNA: TGCGCCAGCAGCCCAGTCCTGGGGGGGCTTCAGTTCTTC. This encodes CASSPVLGGLQFF.